The 32 T cell receptor beta chains in this list originate from one sample, sequenced in a study of blood T cell repertoires in COVID-19. Method: immunoSEQ multiplex PCR; TCRdb's copy keeps in-frame clones and lacks some. Found here are some 89,000 clones, around 87% of them singletons; the top ten hold approximately 15%. The source material was peripheral blood. Receptor source: a human donor in a cohort sampled during active COVID-19.

The V call is TRBV28, the J call TRBJ1-6; TRBD1 matches at 7 bases. Germline V lookup: CDR1 MDHEN, CDR2 SYDVKM. CDR3 length: 18 residues. With V trimmed by 6 bases and J by 0 bases, 11 bases remained unmatched. The CDR3 sequence is CASSPPPGQLSYNSPLHF. DNA of the CDR3: TGTGCCAGCAGCCCACCTCCGGGACAGCTCTCCTATAATTCACCCCTCCACTTT.

This rearrangement joins TRBV4-1 to TRBJ2-7; 7 bases map to TRBD1. Germline V CDR1 and CDR2: MGHRA, YSYEKL. The CDR3 extends over 15 amino acids. V lost 4 bases, J lost 5 bases, and 11 bases stayed unmatched. The DNA for the CDR3 is TGCGCCAGCAGCCCAGGTGACAGGGTGGGAAACGAGCAGTACTTC. It translates to CASSPGDRVGNEQYF.

The gene calls are TRBV25-1 and TRBJ2-7; D gene uncertain. CDR1 and CDR2 from the germline V gene are MGHDK and SYGVNS. V was shortened by 1 base and J by 5 bases, with 12 bases between the two germline ends. The CDR3 has 14 residues. The CDR3 reads CASSESGLLNEQYF. For the CDR3, the DNA is TGTGCCAGCAGTGAATCAGGCCTCTTAAACGAGCAGTACTTC.

The V and J genes are TRBV6-1 and TRBJ2-7; tentative D call: TRBD1 (5 bases). CDR1 is MNHNS and CDR2 is SASEGT in the germline V gene. CDR3 length equals 16 residues. Between the trimmed V and J ends, which lost 2 bases and 5 bases, there was a span of 19 bases. CDR3 in DNA: TGTGCCAGCAGTGAATCCGAGTCAGGGATCGTCCACGAGCAGTACTTC. Translation: CASSESESGIVHEQYF.

The genes are TRBV9 and TRBJ2-3; 7 positions match TRBD2. The CDR3 consists of 15 residues. Germline V gives CDR1 SGDLS, CDR2 YYNGEE. V lost 5 bases, J lost 3 bases, and 9 bases stayed unmatched. The CDR3 reads CASSRGGSTTDTQYF. The CDR3 DNA follows: TGTGCCAGCAGTAGGGGCGGGAGTACGACAGATACGCAGTATTTT.

This clone has at least ten counts. The chain joins TRBV29-1 to TRBJ1-5; 7 positions agree with TRBD1. The CDR3 contains 13 residues. Trimming removed 6 bases from V and 5 bases from J; junction bases left unmatched: 7. Germline CDR1 reads SQVTM; CDR2 reads ANQGSEA. CDR3 protein: CSVATGVDQPQHF. CDR3 bases: TGCAGCGTGGCTACAGGGGTGGATCAGCCCCAGCATTTT.

This chain joins TRBV29-1 and TRBJ1-2; 10 nucleotides match TRBD1. Germline CDR1 SQVTM, CDR2 ANQGSEA. V lost 7 bases and J lost 7; bases outside the gene matches: 3. There are 11 residues in the CDR3. CDR3: CSGQGAVGYTF. The CDR3 DNA reads TGCAGCGGACAGGGGGCCGTTGGCTACACCTTC.

The V gene is TRBV7-2, the J gene TRBJ2-1; 9 nucleotides agree with TRBD2. Germline lookup yields CDR1 SGHTA and CDR2 FQGNSA. The CDR3 covers 15 residues. The J segment lost 5 bases and the V segment lost 5 bases, leaving 7 bases of the junction unmatched. CDR3 nucleotides: TGTGCCAGCAGCCATGACCTAGCGGGGAACAATGAGCAGTTCTTC. Translation gives CASSHDLAGNNEQFF.

The J gene is TRBJ1-5, the V gene TRBV7-2, with a possible D match to TRBD1 (6 bases). V lost 1 base and J lost 3, with 16 bases in between. The germline V gene encodes CDR1 SGHTA and CDR2 FQGNSA. This CDR3 region has 17 residues. CDR3 in DNA: TGTGCCAGCAGCTTAGTCCTTGGGGCAGGGGCCAATCAGCCCCAGCATTTT. It specifies CASSLVLGAGANQPQHF.

V gene TRBV5-1 combines with J gene TRBJ2-1, with TRBD2 matching 10 bases. After removal of 4 bases from V and 3 bases from J, the junction contained 7 bases not matched to a gene. Germline loops: CDR1 SGHRS, CDR2 YFSETQ. This CDR3 is 16 amino acids long. The DNA of the CDR3 is TGCGCCAGCAGCGAGAGCGGGGGGGCCTACTACAATGAGCAGTTCTTC. It is translated as CASSESGGAYYNEQFF.

V and J are TRBV30 and TRBJ1-6; possibly TRBD1 for D (6 bases). The CDR3 spans 14 residues. The germline V gene encodes CDR1 GTSNPN and CDR2 SVGIG (reference sequence). Trimming removed 7 bases at V and 8 bases at J, with 18 bases between. CDR3 amino acids: CASSYRENYSPLHF. CDR3 nucleotide sequence: TGTGCCTCATCATACAGGGAAAATTATTCACCCCTCCACTTT. The full variable domain, its missing parts supplied by reference TRBV30 and TRBJ1-6, is SQTIHQWPATLVQPVGSPLSLECTVEGTSNPNLYWYRQAAGRGLQLLFYSVGIGQISSEVPQNLSASRPQDRQFILSSKKLLLSDSGFYLCASSYRENYSPLHFGNGTRLTVT.

This chain uses TRBV3-1 (or the pseudogene TRBV3-2) with TRBJ1-1, with D hard to call. The germline gives CDR1 LGHDT, CDR2 YNNKEL (reference sequence). The CDR3 runs to 12 residues. The V and J ends lost 5 bases and 6 bases respectively, with 10 bases between them. CDR3 sequence: CASSAGGAEAFF. The CDR3 nucleotides are TGTGCCAGCAGCGCGGGAGGCGCTGAAGCTTTCTTT.

This chain links TRBV7-9 with TRBJ1-5; D might be TRBD1 (6 bases). Germline V gene data show CDR1 as SEHNR and CDR2 as FQNEAQ (reference sequence). Trimming took off 3 bases at V and 0 bases at J, with 18 bases between the two ends. The CDR3 consists of 18 residues. DNA for the CDR3: TGTGCCAGCAGCTTGGGGCAGGGGATCGGGTATAGCAATCAGCCCCAGCATTTT. This codes for CASSLGQGIGYSNQPQHF.

The CDR3 spells CATSEADTQYF. CDR3 nucleotide sequence: TGCGCCACCTCCGAGGCAGATACGCAGTATTTT. The chain has TRBV10-2 and TRBJ2-3; D remains ambiguous. The V gene lost 10 bases and the J gene lost 4 bases, with 9 bases spanning the gap. CDR3 length: 11 amino acids. Germline V gene lookup returns CDR1 WSHSY and CDR2 SAAADI.

This clone was seen only once. The V gene is TRBV27, the J gene TRBJ2-5, with 10 nucleotides matching TRBD2. The CDR3 is made up of 16 amino acids. The V and J ends lost 6 bases and 5 bases, in that order; junction bases with no gene match: 12. Germline V lookup: CDR1 MNHEY, CDR2 SMNVEV (reference sequence). CDR3 in amino acids: CASSPRASGSWETQYF. CDR3 in DNA: TGTGCCAGCAGCCCCCGGGCTAGCGGGAGTTGGGAGACCCAGTACTTC.

This chain connects TRBV5-6 to TRBJ1-2; the D gene is possibly TRBD1 (6 bases). The CDR3 sequence is 13 residues long. Germline V gene lookup returns CDR1 SGHDT and CDR2 YYEEEE. V shed 0 bases and J shed 8 bases, with 11 bases lying between them. The CDR3 nucleotides are TGTGCCAGCAGCTTGGCCCAGGGGAAGGGCTACACCTTC. This translates into CASSLAQGKGYTF.

The chain carries TRBV5-6 and TRBJ2-1, with D possibly being TRBD1 (6 bases). The germline V gene has CDR1 SGHDT and CDR2 YYEEEE. Trimming left V 1 base short and J 4 bases short, with 18 bases between. This CDR3 contains 17 residues. CDR3 nucleotide sequence: TGTGCCAGCAGCTTGTTTTCCGGGACAAGGAAATACAATGAGCAGTTCTTC. Protein product: CASSLFSGTRKYNEQFF.

The V and J genes are TRBV18 and TRBJ1-1, with 7 bases matching TRBD1. Germline V gives CDR1 KGHSH, CDR2 LQKENI. V lost 5 bases and J lost 1; bases outside the gene matches: 7. This CDR3 is 15 amino acids long. The chain's CDR3 is CASSVEQGKNTEAFF. The CDR3 region has the DNA TGTGCCAGCTCAGTAGAACAGGGGAAGAACACTGAAGCTTTCTTT.

This clone was found once. V and J are TRBV19 and TRBJ1-1; D is uncertain. V lost 5 bases and J 1 base, leaving 11 bases between the germline ends. CDR1 is LNHDA, CDR2 SQIVND, per germline (reference sequence). The CDR3 spans 14 residues. CDR3 DNA sequence: TGTGCCAGTAGTCCGGGAGGTCGGAACACTGAAGCTTTCTTT. Protein sequence: CASSPGGRNTEAFF.

The chain joins TRBV5-4 to TRBJ2-7; D might be TRBD1 (5 bases). Trimming pared 4 bases from V and 0 bases from J, leaving 8 bases between. Germline V gene sequence: CDR1 SGHNT, CDR2 YYREEE (reference sequence). The length of the CDR3 is 13 residues. The DNA of the CDR3 is TGTGCCAGCAGCGTGGACACCTCCTACGAGCAGTACTTC. The encoded protein is CASSVDTSYEQYF.

The chain has TRBV19 and TRBJ2-1; the match to TRBD2 covers 7 bases. Germline CDR1 is LNHDA and CDR2 is SQIVND (reference sequence). This CDR3 is 15 amino acids long. V shed 5 bases, J shed 3 bases, and the junction held 7 bases outside the gene matches. CDR3 bases: TGTGCCAGTAGTTGGCGGGGGTCGGACTACAATGAGCAGTTCTTC. It translates to CASSWRGSDYNEQFF.

This chain joins TRBV12-3 or TRBV12-4 and TRBJ1-5, with a possible D match to TRBD1 (5 bases). The CDR3 covers 13 residues. The V end was cut by 3 bases, the J end by 7 bases, with 10 bases between. This chain's CDR3 is CASSFTGLQPQHF. The CDR3 DNA reads TGTGCCAGCAGTTTCACAGGTTTACAGCCCCAGCATTTT.

The V and J genes are TRBV15 and TRBJ1-4; 7 positions agree with TRBD1. Per germline, CDR1 LNHNV and CDR2 YYDKDF (reference sequence). The CDR3 has 12 residues. The trim removed 4 bases at V and 7 bases at J, leaving 0 bases unmatched. The CDR3 here is CATSKGAEKLFF. The CDR3 DNA sequence: TGTGCCACCAGCAAGGGGGCTGAAAAACTGTTTTTT.

This sequence joins TRBV27 and TRBJ1-1; perhaps TRBD1 as D (5 bases). The CDR3 is 13 residues long. From germline, CDR1 is MNHEY and CDR2 SMNVEV (reference sequence). Trimming stripped 6 bases from V and 7 bases from J, with 15 bases between. The CDR3 here is CASSLGGMDEAFF. CDR3 DNA: TGTGCCAGCAGCCTCGGGGGAATGGATGAAGCTTTCTTT.

The gene calls are TRBV27 and TRBJ2-2, with a possible D match to TRBD1 (5 bases). This CDR3 has 16 amino acids. Germline assignment: CDR1 MNHEY and CDR2 SMNVEV (reference sequence). Trimming took 1 base from V and 2 from J, leaving 11 bases between them. The CDR3 protein is CASSLFPQGNTGELFF. The DNA of the CDR3 is TGTGCCAGCAGTTTATTTCCTCAGGGTAACACCGGGGAGCTGTTTTTT.

The chain links TRBV6-2 or TRBV6-3 to TRBJ1-1, with D uncertain. The V gene's germline CDR1 is MNHEY and CDR2 SVGEGT. V was clipped by 5 bases and J by 5 bases, with 6 bases between them. The CDR3 length is 11 residues. The DNA of the CDR3 is TGTGCCAGCAGTCGAGGTACTGAAGCTTTCTTT. It codes for CASSRGTEAFF.

The chain carries TRBV11-2 and TRBJ2-5; D gene unclear. V was pared by 1 base and J by 5 bases, with 11 bases between. CDR1 is SGHAT, CDR2 FQNNGV, per germline. CDR3 size: 14 residues. CDR3 nucleotide sequence: TGTGCCAGCAGCTTAGTAGCACTTCGGGAGACCCAGTACTTC. Protein sequence: CASSLVALRETQYF.

This chain links TRBV5-3 with TRBJ2-1; 13 bases are shared with TRBD2. Being an ORF, TRBV5-3 has a function that is uncertain. The length of the CDR3 is 15 residues. The ends lost 0 bases at V and 9 bases at J; junction bases unmatched: 3. The CDR3 bases are TGTGCCAGAAGCTTGGCCGGGACTAGCGGGACTGAGCAGTTCTTC. Encoded protein: CARSLAGTSGTEQFF.

The chain has TRBV6-5 and TRBJ1-2; D uncertain. Germline V CDR1 and CDR2: MNHEY, SVGAGI. The CDR3 runs 14 residues. V lost 0 bases and J lost 4, with 9 bases in between. Here the CDR3 reads CASSYSSRSYGYTF. The CDR3 DNA follows: TGTGCCAGCAGTTACTCGTCCAGATCCTATGGCTACACCTTC.

There are a few counts of this clone. V usage is TRBV20-1 and J usage is TRBJ2-3; 10 bases align to TRBD2. The CDR3 spans 14 residues. Losses at the gene ends were 3 bases for V and 4 bases for J; bases not matched to a gene: 4. Germline values: CDR1 DFQATT, CDR2 SNEGSKA (reference sequence). The CDR3 DNA follows: TGCAGTGCTAGTAGGAGCGGGGGGGCAGATACGCAGTATTTT. This sequence encodes CSASRSGGADTQYF.

This clone showed up just once. The chain carries TRBV19 and TRBJ2-6; D may be TRBD2 (5 bases). The CDR3 is 19 residues long. With 5 bases removed from V and 1 base from J, the gap between germline ends came to 21 bases. Germline V CDR1 and CDR2: LNHDA, SQIVND (reference sequence). CDR3 in amino acids: CASSPRLGSYGSGANVLTF. CDR3 in DNA: TGTGCCAGTAGTCCACGGCTGGGGAGTTACGGATCTGGGGCCAACGTCCTGACTTTC. Filled out from reference TRBV19 and TRBJ2-6, the complete variable domain reads DGGITQSPKYLFRKEGQNVTLSCEQNLNHDAMYWYRQDPGQGLRLIYYSQIVNDFQKGDIAEGYSVSREKKESFPLTVTSAQKNPTAFYLCASSPRLGSYGSGANVLTFGAGSRLTVL.

V is TRBV19 and J is TRBJ2-7, with a possible D match to TRBD1 (5 bases). Trimming stripped 6 bases from V and 6 bases from J, with 12 bases between. Germline CDR1 and CDR2: LNHDA and SQIVND (reference sequence). This CDR3 is 12 amino acids long. The CDR3 nucleotides are TGTGCCAGTAGCCCCCAGGGCCTCGAGCAGTACTTC. Amino acid sequence: CASSPQGLEQYF.